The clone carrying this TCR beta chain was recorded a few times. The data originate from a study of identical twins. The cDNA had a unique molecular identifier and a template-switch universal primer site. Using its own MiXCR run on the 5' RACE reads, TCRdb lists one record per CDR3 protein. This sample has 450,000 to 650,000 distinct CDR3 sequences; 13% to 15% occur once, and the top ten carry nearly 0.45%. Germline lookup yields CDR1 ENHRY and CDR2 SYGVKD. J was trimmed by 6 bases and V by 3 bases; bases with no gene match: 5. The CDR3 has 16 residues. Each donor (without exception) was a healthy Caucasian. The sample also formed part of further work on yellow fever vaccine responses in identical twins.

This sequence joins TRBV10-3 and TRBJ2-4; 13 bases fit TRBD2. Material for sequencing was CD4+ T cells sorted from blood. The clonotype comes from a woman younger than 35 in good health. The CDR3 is CAISELAGGPRNIQYF. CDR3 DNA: TGTGCCATCAGTGAACTAGCGGGGGGGCCAAGAAACATTCAGTACTTC.